This T cell receptor beta chain was profiled in a study of T cells in Graves' hyperthyroidism and ophthalmopathy. V lost 5 bases to trimming and J lost 4 bases, with 14 bases between them. Germline CDR1 and CDR2: MNHEY and SVGAGI. CDR3 length: 14 amino acids. Findings and limits, study-wide: In blood, most of the thyroid clonotypes expanded above 0.001 were also present.

This clonotype turned up a few times. What it binds is not known. From RNA transcripts, TCR beta CDR3 regions were amplified. The HTBI primer set drove a first-round RT-PCR of the TCR CDR3. One entry per CDR3 protein results from TCRdb running MiXCR on the multiplex PCR reads. The profile shows nearly 750,000 distinct CDR3 sequences, approximately 36% of them singletons. This sequence was found in a woman in her thirties or forties with Graves' hyperthyroidism. The chain has TRBV6-5 and TRBJ1-2; tentative D call: TRBD1 (5 bases). The sequencing sample was made of blood. The chain's CDR3 is CASSEQGSAYGYTF. CDR3 nucleotides: TGTGCCAGCAGTGAGCAGGGAAGTGCCTATGGCTACACCTTC.